This T cell receptor beta chain was obtained from a study of blood T cell repertoires in COVID-19. Study-level background: The analysed material was cDNA or gDNA that came from T cells, B-cell-depleted T cells, or PBMCs.

TCRdb keeps only in-frame clones here, not all; method: immunoSEQ multiplex PCR. In the table there are roughly 250,000 clones, roughly nine tenths of which are singletons. The germline V and J ends were trimmed by 5 bases and 0 bases, with 14 bases remaining between them. Germline lookup yields CDR1 WNHNN and CDR2 SYGVQD (reference sequence). The CDR3 has 15 residues. V and J are TRBV10-1 and TRBJ2-7; perhaps TRBD2 as D (5 bases). The specimen was peripheral blood. This TCR came from a young woman with COVID-19, enrolled during active disease. The CDR3 region has the DNA TGCGCCAGCAGTCCCAGAGGGCCGAGCTCCTACGAGCAGTACTTC. Its translation: CASSPRGPSSYEQYF.